The entry below describes one T cell receptor (beta chain). Antigen: not known. This specimen comes from a study of blood T cells in healthy people across ages. A second PCR of 7 to 11 cycles used a sample-barcoded 5' primer and a J-beta primer mix. TCRdb ran MiXCR on the 5' RACE reads and lists one entry per CDR3 protein. The data show approximately 940,000 distinct CDR3 sequences, around 48% seen once. The V end was cut by 7 bases, the J end by 0 bases, with 18 bases between. The CDR3 is 16 amino acids. Germline assignment: CDR1 MGHDK and CDR2 SYGVNS. Study-level findings and limits: Estimates of total diversity, which came from one million sequenced T cells, were considered to be underestimates.

The material sequenced was blood. The chain recombines TRBV25-1 with TRBJ1-1; D uncertain. The TCR originated in a man under 40 in good health. CDR3 DNA: TGTGCCAGCAATGCAGGAGCGGGAGCGGTGAACACTGAAGCTTTCTTT. This translates into CASNAGAGAVNTEAFF.